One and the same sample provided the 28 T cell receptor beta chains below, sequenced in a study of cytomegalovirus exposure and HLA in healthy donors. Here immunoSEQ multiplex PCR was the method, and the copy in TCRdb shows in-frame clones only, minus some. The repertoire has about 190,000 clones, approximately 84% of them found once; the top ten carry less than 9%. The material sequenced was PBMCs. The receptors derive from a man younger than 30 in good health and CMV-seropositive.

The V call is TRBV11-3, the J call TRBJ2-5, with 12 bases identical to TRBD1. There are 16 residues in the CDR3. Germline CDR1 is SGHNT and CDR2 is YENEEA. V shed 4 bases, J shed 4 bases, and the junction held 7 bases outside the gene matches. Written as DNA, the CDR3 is TGTGCCAGCAGCTCGACCGGGACAGGGGGCCGAGAGACCCAGTACTTC. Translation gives CASSSTGTGGRETQYF.

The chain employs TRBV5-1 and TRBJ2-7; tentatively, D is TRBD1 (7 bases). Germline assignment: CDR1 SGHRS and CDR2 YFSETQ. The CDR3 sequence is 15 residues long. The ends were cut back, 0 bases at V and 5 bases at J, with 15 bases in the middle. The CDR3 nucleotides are TGCGCCAGCAGCTTGGAGGAGGGGACAGCAGACGAGCAGTACTTC. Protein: CASSLEEGTADEQYF.

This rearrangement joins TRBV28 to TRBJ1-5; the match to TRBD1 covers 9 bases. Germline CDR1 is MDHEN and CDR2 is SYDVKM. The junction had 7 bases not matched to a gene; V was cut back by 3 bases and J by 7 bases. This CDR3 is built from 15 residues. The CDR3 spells CASSFTGGAGQPQHF. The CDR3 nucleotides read TGTGCCAGCAGTTTTACAGGGGGCGCGGGACAGCCCCAGCATTTT.

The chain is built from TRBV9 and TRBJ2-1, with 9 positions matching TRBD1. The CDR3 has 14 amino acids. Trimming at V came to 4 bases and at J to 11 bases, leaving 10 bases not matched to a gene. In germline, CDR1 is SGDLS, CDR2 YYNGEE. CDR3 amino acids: CASSPRDREVQQFF. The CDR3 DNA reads TGTGCCAGCAGCCCCCGGGACAGGGAGGTTCAGCAGTTCTTC.

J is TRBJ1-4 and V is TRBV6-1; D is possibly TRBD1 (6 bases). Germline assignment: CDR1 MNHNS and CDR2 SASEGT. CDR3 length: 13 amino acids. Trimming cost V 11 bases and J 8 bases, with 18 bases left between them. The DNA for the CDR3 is TGTGCCCTCCGGGGGGCCCAGGGAGAAAAACTGTTTTTT. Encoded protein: CALRGAQGEKLFF.

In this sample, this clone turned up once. CDR3 coding DNA: TGTGCCAGCAGCCCGACCAGGGTCCGAACAGATACGCAGTATTTT. Translating gives CASSPTRVRTDTQYF. The chain carries TRBV5-4 and TRBJ2-3; tentatively, D is TRBD1 (5 bases). The length of the CDR3 is 15 residues. Trimming stripped 4 bases from V and 3 bases from J, with 15 bases between. Germline loops: CDR1 SGHNT, CDR2 YYREEE (reference sequence).

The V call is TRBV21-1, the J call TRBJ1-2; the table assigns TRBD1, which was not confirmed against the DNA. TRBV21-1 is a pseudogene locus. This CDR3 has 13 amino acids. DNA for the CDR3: TGTGCCAGCAGCGGACGGGACAGCTATGGCTACACCTTC. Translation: CASSGRDSYGYTF.

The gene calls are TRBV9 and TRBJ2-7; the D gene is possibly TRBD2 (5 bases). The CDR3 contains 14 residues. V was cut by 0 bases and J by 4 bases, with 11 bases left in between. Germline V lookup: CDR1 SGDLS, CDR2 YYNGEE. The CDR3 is CASSVGGRGYEQYF. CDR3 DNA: TGTGCCAGCAGCGTAGGTGGGAGAGGATACGAGCAGTACTTC.

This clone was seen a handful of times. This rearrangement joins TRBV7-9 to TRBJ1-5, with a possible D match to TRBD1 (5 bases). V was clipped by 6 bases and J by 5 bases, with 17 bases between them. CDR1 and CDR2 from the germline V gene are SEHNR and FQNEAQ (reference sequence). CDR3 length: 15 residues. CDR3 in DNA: TGTGCCAGCAGTTCGGGCCCCAGGGAGGATCAGCCCCAGCATTTT. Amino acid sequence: CASSSGPREDQPQHF.

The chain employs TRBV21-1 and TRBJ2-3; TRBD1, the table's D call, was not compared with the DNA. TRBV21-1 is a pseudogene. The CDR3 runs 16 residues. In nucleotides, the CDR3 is TGTGCCAGCAGCAAAGATCAGGCTGCTAGCACAGATACGCAGTATTTT. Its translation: CASSKDQAASTDTQYF.

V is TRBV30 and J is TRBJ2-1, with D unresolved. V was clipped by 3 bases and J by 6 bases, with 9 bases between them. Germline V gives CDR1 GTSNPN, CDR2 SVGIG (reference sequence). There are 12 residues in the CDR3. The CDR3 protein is CAWRTGFNEQFF. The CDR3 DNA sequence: TGTGCCTGGAGGACGGGTTTCAATGAGCAGTTCTTC.

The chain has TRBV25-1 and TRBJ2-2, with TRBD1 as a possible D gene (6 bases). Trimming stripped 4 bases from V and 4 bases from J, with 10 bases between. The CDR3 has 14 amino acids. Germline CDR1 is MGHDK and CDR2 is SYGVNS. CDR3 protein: CASSVRGSTGELFF. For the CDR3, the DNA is TGTGCCAGCAGTGTCAGGGGAAGCACCGGGGAGCTGTTTTTT.

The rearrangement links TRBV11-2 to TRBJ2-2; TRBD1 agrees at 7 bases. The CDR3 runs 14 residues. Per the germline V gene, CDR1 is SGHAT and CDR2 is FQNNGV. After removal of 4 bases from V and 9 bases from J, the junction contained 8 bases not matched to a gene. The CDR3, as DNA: TGTGCCAGCAGCTCGCACAGGGGATGGTGGGAGCTGTTTTTT. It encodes CASSSHRGWWELFF.

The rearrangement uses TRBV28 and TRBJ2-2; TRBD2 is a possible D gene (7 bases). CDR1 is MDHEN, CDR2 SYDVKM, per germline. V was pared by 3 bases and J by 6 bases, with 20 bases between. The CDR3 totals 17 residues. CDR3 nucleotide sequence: TGTGCCAGCAGTTTTGGGGGGGCATATACCCCCCCCGGGGAGCTGTTTTTT. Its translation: CASSFGGAYTPPGELFF.

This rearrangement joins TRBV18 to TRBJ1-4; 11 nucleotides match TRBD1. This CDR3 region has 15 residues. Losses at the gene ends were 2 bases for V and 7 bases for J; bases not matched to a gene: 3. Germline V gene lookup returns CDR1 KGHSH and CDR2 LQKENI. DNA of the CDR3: TGTGCCAGCTCACCAGAGGACAGGGGGCTTGAAAAACTGTTTTTT. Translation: CASSPEDRGLEKLFF. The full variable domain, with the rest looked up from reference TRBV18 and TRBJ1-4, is NAGVMQNPRHLVRRRGQEARLRCSPMKGHSHVYWYRQLPEEGLKFMVYLQKENIIDESGMPKERFSAEFPKEGPSILRIQQVVRGDSAAYFCASSPEDRGLEKLFFGSGTQLSVL.

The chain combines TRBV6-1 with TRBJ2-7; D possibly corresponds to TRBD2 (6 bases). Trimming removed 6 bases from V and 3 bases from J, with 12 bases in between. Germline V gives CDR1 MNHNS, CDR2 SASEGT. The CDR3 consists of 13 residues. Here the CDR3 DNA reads TGTGCCAGCAGGGAGGGCGGACTCTACGAGCAGTACTTC. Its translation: CASREGGLYEQYF.

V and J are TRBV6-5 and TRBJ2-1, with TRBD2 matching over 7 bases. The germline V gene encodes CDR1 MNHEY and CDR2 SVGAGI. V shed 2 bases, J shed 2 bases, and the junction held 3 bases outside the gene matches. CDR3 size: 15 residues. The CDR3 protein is CASSYLAGAYNEQFF. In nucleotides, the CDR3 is TGTGCCAGCAGTTACCTTGCGGGGGCCTACAATGAGCAGTTCTTC.

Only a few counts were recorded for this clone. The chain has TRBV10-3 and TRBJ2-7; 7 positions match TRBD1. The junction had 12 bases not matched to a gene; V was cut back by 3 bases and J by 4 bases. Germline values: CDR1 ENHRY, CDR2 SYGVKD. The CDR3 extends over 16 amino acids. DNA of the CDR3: TGTGCCATCAGTGACGCCACCGGGACAGCTCCATACGAGCAGTACTTC. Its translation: CAISDATGTAPYEQYF.

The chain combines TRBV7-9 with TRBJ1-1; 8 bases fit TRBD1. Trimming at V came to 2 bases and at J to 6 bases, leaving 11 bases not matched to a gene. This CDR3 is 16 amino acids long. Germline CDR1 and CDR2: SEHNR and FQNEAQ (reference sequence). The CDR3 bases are TGTGCCAGCAGCTTACCCTCAGGGGGCGCGGAGGCTGAAGCTTTCTTT. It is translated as CASSLPSGGAEAEAFF.

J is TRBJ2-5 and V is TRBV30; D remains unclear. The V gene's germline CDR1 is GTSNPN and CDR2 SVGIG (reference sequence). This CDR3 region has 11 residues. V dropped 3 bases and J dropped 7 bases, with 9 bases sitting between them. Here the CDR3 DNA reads TGTGCCTGGAGGTCTCGGTCGACCCAGTACTTC. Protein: CAWRSRSTQYF. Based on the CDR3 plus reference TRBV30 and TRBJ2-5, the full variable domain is SQTIHQWPATLVQPVGSPLSLECTVEGTSNPNLYWYRQAAGRGLQLLFYSVGIGQISSEVPQNLSASRPQDRQFILSSKKLLLSDSGFYLCAWRSRSTQYFGPGTRLLVL.

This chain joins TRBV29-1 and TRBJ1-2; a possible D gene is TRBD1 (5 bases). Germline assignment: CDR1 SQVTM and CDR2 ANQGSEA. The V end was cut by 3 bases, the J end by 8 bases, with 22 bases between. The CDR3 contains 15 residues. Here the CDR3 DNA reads TGCAGCGTTGATGGGGGAGGTGGGGGTACGGAGGGCTACACCTTC. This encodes CSVDGGGGGTEGYTF.

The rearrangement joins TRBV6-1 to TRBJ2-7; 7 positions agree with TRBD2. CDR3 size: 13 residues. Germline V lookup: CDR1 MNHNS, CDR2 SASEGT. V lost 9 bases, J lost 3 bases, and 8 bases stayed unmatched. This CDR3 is CASTLANLYEQYF. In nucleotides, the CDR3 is TGTGCCAGTACACTAGCGAATCTCTACGAGCAGTACTTC.

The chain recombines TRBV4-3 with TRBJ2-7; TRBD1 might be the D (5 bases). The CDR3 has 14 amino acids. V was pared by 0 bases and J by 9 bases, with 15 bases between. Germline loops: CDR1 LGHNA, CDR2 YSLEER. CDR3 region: CASSQDGRASGQYF. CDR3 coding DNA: TGCGCCAGCAGCCAAGATGGCAGGGCGTCCGGGCAGTACTTC.

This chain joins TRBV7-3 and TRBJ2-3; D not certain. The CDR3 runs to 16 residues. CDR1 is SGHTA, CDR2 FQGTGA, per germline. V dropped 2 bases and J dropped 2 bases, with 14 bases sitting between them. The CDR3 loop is CASSLDSAATTDTQYF. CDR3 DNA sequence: TGTGCCAGCAGCTTAGACTCCGCGGCCACCACAGATACGCAGTATTTT.

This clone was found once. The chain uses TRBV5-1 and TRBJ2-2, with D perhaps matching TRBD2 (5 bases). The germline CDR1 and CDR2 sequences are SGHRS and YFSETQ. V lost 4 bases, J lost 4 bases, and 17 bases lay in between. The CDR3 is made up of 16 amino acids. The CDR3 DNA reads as TGCGCCAGCAGCCCGGCCCGGGGTGGGCCCACCGGGGAGCTGTTTTTT. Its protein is CASSPARGGPTGELFF.

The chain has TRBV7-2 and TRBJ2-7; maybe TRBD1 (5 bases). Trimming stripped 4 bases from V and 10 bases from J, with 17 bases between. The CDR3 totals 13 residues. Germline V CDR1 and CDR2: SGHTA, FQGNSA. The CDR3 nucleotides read TGTGCCAGCAGCTCAACAACGGCAGGGAATCAGTACTTC. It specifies CASSSTTAGNQYF.

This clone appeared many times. CDR3 in DNA: TGTGCCAGCAGTGTCCGCACCGGGGAGCTGTTTTTT. Translating it yields CASSVRTGELFF. The chain joins TRBV2 to TRBJ2-2; D is uncertain. CDR3 length: 12 amino acids. V lost 4 bases to trimming and J lost 4 bases, with 4 bases between them. The germline gives CDR1 SNHLY, CDR2 FYNNEI. The full variable domain, completed using reference TRBV2 and TRBJ2-2, is EPEVTQTPSHQVTQMGQEVILRCVPISNHLYFYWYRQILGQKVEFLVSFYNNEISEKSEIFDDQFSVERPDGSNFTLKIRSTKLEDSAMYFCASSVRTGELFFGEGSRLTVL.

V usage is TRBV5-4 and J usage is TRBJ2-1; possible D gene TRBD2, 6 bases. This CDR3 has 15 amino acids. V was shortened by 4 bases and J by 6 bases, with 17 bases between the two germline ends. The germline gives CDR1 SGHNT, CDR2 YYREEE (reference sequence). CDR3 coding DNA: TGTGCCAGCAGCGTATCCCGGAGGGAGCGCAATGAGCAGTTCTTC. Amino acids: CASSVSRRERNEQFF.